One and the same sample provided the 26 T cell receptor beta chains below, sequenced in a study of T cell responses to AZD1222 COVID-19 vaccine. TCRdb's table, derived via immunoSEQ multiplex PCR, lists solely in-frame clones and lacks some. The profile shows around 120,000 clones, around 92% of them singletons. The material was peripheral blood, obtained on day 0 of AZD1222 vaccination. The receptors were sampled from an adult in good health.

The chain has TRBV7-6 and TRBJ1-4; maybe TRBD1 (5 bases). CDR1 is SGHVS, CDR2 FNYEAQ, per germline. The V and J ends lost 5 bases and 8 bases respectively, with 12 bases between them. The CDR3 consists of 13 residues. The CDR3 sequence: CASSHGREEKLFF. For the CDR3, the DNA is TGTGCCAGCAGCCACGGCAGGGAGGAAAAACTGTTTTTT.

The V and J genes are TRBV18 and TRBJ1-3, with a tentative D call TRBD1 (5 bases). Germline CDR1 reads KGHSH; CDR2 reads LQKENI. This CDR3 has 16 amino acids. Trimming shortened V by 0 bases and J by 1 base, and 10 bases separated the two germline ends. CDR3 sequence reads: CASSPPGELSGNTIYF. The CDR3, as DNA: TGTGCCAGCTCACCACCGGGGGAGCTGTCTGGAAACACCATATATTTT.

In nucleotides, the CDR3 is TGCAGCGTGGGGACAGGGAACCTGAACACCGGGGAGCTGTTTTTT. Its protein product is CSVGTGNLNTGELFF. The chain links TRBV29-1 to TRBJ2-2; TRBD1 aligns across 9 bases. The CDR3 has 15 amino acids. V was clipped by 6 bases and J by 1 base; unmatched bases: 6. Germline V CDR1 and CDR2: SQVTM, ANQGSEA.

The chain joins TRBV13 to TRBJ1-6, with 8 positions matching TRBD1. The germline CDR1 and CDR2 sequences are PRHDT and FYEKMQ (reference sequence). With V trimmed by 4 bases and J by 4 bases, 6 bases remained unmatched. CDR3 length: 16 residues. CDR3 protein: CASSSRTGIYNSPLHF. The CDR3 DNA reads TGTGCCAGCAGCTCCCGGACAGGGATTTATAATTCACCCCTCCACTTT.

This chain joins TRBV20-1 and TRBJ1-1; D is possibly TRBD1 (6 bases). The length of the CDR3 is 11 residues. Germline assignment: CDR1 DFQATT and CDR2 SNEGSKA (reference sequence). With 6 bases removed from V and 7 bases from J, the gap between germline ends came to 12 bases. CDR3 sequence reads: CSAETGNEAFF. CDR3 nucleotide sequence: TGCAGTGCGGAGACAGGAAATGAAGCTTTCTTT.

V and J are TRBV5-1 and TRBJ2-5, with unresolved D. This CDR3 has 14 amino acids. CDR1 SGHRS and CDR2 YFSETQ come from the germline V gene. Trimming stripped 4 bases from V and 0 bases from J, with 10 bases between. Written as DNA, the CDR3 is TGCGCCAGCAGCCTCCTGACACACCAAGAGACCCAGTACTTC. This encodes CASSLLTHQETQYF.

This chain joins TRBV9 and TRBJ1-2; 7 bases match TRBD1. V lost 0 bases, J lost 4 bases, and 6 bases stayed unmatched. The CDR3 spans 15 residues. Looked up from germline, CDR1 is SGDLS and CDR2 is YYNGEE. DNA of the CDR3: TGTGCCAGCAGCGTAGACGGACAGGCCTTCTATGGCTACACCTTC. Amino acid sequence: CASSVDGQAFYGYTF.

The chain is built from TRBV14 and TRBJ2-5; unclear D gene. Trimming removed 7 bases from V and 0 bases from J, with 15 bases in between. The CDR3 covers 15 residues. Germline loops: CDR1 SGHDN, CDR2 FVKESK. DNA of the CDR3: TGTGCCAGCACCCGAACCGACGCGAACCAAGAGACCCAGTACTTC. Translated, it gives CASTRTDANQETQYF.

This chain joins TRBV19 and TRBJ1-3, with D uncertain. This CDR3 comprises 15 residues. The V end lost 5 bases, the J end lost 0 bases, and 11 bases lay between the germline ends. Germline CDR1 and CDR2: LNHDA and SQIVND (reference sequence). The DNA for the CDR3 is TGTGCCAGTAGTTGGGTCAGGTCCTCTGGAAACACCATATATTTT. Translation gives CASSWVRSSGNTIYF. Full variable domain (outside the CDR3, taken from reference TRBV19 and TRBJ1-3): DGGITQSPKYLFRKEGQNVTLSCEQNLNHDAMYWYRQDPGQGLRLIYYSQIVNDFQKGDIAEGYSVSREKKESFPLTVTSAQKNPTAFYLCASSWVRSSGNTIYFGEGSWLTVV.

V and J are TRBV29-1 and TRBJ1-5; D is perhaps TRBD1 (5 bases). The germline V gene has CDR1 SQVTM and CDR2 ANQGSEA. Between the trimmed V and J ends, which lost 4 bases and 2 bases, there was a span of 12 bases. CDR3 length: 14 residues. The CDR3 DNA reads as TGCAGCGTTGTTTCCGGGACGGGCAATCAGCCCCAGCATTTT. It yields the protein CSVVSGTGNQPQHF.

CDR3 bases: TGTGCCAGTAGTATAGAGCACGAGGCAATTGAAGCTTTCTTT. This gives the protein CASSIEHEAIEAFF. V gene TRBV19 combines with J gene TRBJ1-1; D not certain. The CDR3 length is 14 residues. The V end was cut by 0 bases, the J end by 7 bases, with 12 bases between. Germline V gene data show CDR1 as LNHDA and CDR2 as SQIVND (reference sequence).

The CDR3 loop is CASSQEVNREVGELFF. Here the CDR3 DNA reads TGCGCCAGCAGCCAAGAAGTGAACAGGGAGGTCGGGGAGCTGTTTTTT. The chain is built from TRBV4-1 and TRBJ2-2; perhaps D is TRBD1 or TRBD2 (6 bases each). The CDR3 runs 16 residues. Germline loops: CDR1 MGHRA, CDR2 YSYEKL. V dropped 0 bases and J dropped 7 bases, with 15 bases sitting between them.

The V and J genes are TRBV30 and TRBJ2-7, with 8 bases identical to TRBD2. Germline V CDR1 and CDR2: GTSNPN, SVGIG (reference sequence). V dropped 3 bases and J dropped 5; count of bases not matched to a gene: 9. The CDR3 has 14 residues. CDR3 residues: CAWRAGTRVNEQYF. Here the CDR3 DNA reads TGTGCCTGGAGAGCCGGGACTAGAGTGAACGAGCAGTACTTC.

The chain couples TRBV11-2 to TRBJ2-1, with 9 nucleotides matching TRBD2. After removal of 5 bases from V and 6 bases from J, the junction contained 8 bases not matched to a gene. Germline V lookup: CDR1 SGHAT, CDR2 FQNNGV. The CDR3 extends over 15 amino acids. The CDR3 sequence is CASSRWLAGTNEQFF. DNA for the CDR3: TGTGCCAGCAGCCGGTGGCTAGCGGGGACCAATGAGCAGTTCTTC.

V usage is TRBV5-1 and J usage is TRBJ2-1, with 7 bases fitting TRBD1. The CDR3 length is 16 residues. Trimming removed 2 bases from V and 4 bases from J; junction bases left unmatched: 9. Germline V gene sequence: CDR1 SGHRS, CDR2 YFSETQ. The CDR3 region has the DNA TGCGCCAGCAGCTTACAGGGGCCAGGGGTTTACAATGAGCAGTTCTTC. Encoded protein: CASSLQGPGVYNEQFF. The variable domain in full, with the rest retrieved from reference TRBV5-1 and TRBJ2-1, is KAGVTQTPRYLIKTRGQQVTLSCSPISGHRSVSWYQQTPGQGLQFLFEYFSETQRNKGNFPGRFSGRQFSNSRSEMNVSTLELGDSALYLCASSLQGPGVYNEQFFGPGTRLTVL.

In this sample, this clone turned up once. CDR3 in amino acids: CASSLVEGGVAYEQYF. DNA for the CDR3: TGTGCCAGCTCTTTGGTTGAGGGAGGGGTCGCCTACGAGCAGTACTTC. The chain carries TRBV28 and TRBJ2-7; 7 nucleotides align to TRBD2. J lost 2 bases, V lost 8 bases, and 15 bases had no gene match. The CDR3 extends over 16 amino acids. CDR1 MDHEN and CDR2 SYDVKM come from the germline V gene. Complete variable domain (other parts from reference TRBV28 and TRBJ2-7): DVKVTQSSRYLVKRTGEKVFLECVQDMDHENMFWYRQDPGLGLRLIYFSYDVKMKEKGDIPEGYSVSREKKERFSLILESASTNQTSMYLCASSLVEGGVAYEQYFGPGTRLTVT.

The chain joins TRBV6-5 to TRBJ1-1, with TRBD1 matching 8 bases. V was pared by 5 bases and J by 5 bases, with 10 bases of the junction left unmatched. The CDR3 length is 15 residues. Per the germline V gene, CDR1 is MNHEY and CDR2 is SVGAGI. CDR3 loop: CASSTRQGFYTEAFF. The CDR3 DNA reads TGTGCCAGCAGTACCAGACAGGGGTTTTATACTGAAGCTTTCTTT.

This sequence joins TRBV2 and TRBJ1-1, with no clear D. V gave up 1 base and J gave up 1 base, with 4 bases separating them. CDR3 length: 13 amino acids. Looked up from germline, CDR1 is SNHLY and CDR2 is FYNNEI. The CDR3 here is CASSEVENTEAFF. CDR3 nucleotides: TGTGCCAGCAGTGAAGTCGAGAACACTGAAGCTTTCTTT.

CDR3 protein: CASSIELFGTGSHNEQFF. The CDR3, as DNA: TGTGCCAGTAGTATAGAACTCTTCGGGACAGGTTCCCACAATGAGCAGTTCTTC. This sequence joins TRBV19 and TRBJ2-1, with 8 bases matching TRBD1. Trimming at V came to 0 bases and at J to 5 bases, leaving 12 bases not matched to a gene. CDR3 length equals 18 residues. In germline, CDR1 is LNHDA, CDR2 SQIVND (reference sequence).

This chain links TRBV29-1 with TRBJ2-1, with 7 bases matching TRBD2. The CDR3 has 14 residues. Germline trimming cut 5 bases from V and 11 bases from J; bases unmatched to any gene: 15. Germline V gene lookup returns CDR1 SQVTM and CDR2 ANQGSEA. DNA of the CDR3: TGCAGCGTTTGGGGGGGTGGGAGCGAAATAAAGCAGTTCTTC. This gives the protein CSVWGGGSEIKQFF.

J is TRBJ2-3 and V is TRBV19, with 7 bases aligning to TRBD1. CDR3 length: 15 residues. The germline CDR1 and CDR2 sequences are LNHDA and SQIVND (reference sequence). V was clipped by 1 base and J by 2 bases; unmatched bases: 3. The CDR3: CASSIGTGDTDTQYF. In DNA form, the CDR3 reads TGTGCCAGTAGTATAGGGACAGGCGACACAGATACGCAGTATTTT.

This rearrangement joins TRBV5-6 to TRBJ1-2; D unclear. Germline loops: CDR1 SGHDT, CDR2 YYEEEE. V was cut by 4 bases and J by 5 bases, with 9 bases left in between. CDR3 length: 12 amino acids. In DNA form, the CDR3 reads TGTGCCAGCAGCATTCGGGAGTATGGCTACACCTTC. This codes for CASSIREYGYTF.

The CDR3 nucleotides read TGTGCCAGCAGCTTAGACAGCCAAGAGACCCAGTACTTC. Residues: CASSLDSQETQYF. The genes are TRBV7-8 and TRBJ2-5, with D unclear. V lost 1 base and J lost 1, with 4 bases in between. The CDR3 is made up of 13 amino acids. Germline CDR1 is SGHVS and CDR2 is FQNEAQ. Full variable domain (outside the CDR3, taken from reference TRBV7-8 and TRBJ2-5): GAGVSQSPRYKVAKRGQDVALRCDPISGHVSLFWYQQALGQGPEFLTYFQNEAQLDKSGLPSDRFFAERPEGSVSTLKIQRTQQEDSAVYLCASSLDSQETQYFGPGTRLLVL.

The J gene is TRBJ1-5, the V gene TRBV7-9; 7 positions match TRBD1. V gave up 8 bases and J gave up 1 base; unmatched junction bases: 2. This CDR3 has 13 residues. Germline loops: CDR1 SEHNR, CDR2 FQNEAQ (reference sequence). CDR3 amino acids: CASSGGSNQPQHF. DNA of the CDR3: TGTGCCAGCTCAGGGGGGAGCAATCAGCCCCAGCATTTT.

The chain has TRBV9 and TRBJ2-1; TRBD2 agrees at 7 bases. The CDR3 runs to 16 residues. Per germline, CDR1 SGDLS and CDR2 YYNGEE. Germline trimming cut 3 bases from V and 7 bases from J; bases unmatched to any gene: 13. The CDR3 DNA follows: TGTGCCAGCAGCGGGACTTTCGGGCGGGAGAGAAATGAGCAGTTCTTC. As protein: CASSGTFGRERNEQFF.

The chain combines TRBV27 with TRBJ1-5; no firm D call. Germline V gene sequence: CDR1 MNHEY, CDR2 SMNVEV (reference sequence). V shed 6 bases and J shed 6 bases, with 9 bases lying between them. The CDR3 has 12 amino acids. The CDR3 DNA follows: TGTGCCAGCAGCTCAAACGGTCAGCCCCAGCATTTT. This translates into CASSSNGQPQHF.